A single TCR beta chain is shown here with its context. The CDR3 spans 13 residues. The germline V gene has CDR1 MNHNS and CDR2 SASEGT. The V and J ends lost 6 bases and 6 bases respectively, with 14 bases between them. This specimen comes from a study of PD-L1 blockade in urothelial cancer. Here immunoSEQ multiplex PCR was the method, and the copy in TCRdb shows in-frame clones only, minus some. Of some 35,000 clones listed, roughly four fifths are singletons. Sequencing was performed on PBMCs, taken around atezolizumab (anti-PD-L1) treatment. This TCR was recovered from a man between 60 and 70 years old with urothelial cancer. The chain employs TRBV6-1 and TRBJ1-2; tentative D call: TRBD1 (5 bases). The DNA for the CDR3 is TGTGCCAGCAGCCCGAATGGGGGGGATGGCTACACCTTC. Protein product: CASSPNGGDGYTF.